The entry below describes one T cell receptor beta chain. These data come from a study of blood T cell repertoires in COVID-19. Whole-study context: Researchers got acute and convalescent COVID-19 samples from the United States, Italy and Spain. Nucleic acid was either cDNA or gDNA, and it came from T cells, B-cell-depleted T cells, or PBMCs.

Original processing notes: Nucleated cell number was recorded as an estimate derived from reference gene primer amplification. TCRdb's copy holds only in-frame clones and misses some; the assay was immunoSEQ multiplex PCR. Clone size and V and J calls were adopted from that table, with D and trimming inferred from the DNA. Among more than 150,000 clones, 75% to 80% were seen once, and the ten largest hold less than 30%. J gave up 10 bases and V 2 bases, and 5 bases lay outside the gene matches. In germline, CDR1 is SNHLY, CDR2 FYNNEI. The CDR3 is 14 residues long. This sequence joins TRBV2 and TRBJ2-1, with 10 bases aligning to TRBD2. This TCR came from a woman in her 70s with acute or convalescent COVID-19. Material: peripheral blood. In DNA, the CDR3 is TGTGCCAGCAGTGAACTAGCGGGAGCCCAGGAGCAGTTCTTC. It codes for CASSELAGAQEQFF.